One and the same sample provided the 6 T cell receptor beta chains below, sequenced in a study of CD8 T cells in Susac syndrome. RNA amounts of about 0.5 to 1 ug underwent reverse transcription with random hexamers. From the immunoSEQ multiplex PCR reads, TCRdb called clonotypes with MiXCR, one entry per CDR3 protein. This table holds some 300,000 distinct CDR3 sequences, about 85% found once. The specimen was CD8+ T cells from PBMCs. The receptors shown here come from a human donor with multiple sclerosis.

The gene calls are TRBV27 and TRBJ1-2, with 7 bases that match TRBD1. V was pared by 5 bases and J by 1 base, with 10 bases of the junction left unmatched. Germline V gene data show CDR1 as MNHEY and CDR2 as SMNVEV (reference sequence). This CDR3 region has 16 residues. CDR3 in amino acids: CASSLTRTGINYGYTF. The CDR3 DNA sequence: TGTGCCAGCAGTCTCACCCGGACAGGAATTAACTATGGCTACACCTTC.

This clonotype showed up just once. CDR3 DNA sequence: TGTGCCAGCAGGGAAAGCGGGATCTACGAGCAGTACTTC. As protein: CASRESGIYEQYF. The chain has TRBV2 and TRBJ2-7; 7 bases match TRBD2. The CDR3 is 13 residues long. Germline V gene sequence: CDR1 SNHLY, CDR2 FYNNEI. V lost 6 bases and J lost 3; bases outside the gene matches: 5.

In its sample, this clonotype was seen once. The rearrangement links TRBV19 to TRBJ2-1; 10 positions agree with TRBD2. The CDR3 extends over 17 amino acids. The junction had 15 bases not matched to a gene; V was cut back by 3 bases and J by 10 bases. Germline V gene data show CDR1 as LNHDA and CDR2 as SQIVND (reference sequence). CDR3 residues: CASSMMGLAGEQREQFF. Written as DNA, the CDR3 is TGTGCCAGTAGTATGATGGGTCTAGCGGGAGAGCAACGAGAGCAGTTCTTC.

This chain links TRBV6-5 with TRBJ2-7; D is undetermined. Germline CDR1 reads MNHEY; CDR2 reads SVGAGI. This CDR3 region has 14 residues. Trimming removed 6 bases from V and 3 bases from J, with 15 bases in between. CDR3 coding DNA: TGTGCCAGCAGGGTCACCGGGTCGCTCTACGAGCAGTACTTC. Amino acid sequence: CASRVTGSLYEQYF.

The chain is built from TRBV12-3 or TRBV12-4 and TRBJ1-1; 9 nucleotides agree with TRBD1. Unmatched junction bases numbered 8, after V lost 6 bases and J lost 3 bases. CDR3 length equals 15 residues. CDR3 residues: CASRGDRVTYTEAFF. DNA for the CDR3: TGTGCCAGCAGGGGGGACAGGGTTACTTACACTGAAGCTTTCTTT.

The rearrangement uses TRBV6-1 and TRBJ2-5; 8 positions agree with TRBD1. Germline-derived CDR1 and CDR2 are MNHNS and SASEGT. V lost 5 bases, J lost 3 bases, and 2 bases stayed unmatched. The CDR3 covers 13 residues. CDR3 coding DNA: TGTGCCAGCAGTCCACAGGGGGAAGAGACCCAGTACTTC. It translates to CASSPQGEETQYF.